This T cell receptor (beta chain) appears in the sequencing data of a study of T-cell memory formation after mild COVID-19. Turning to the study itself: Clusters were largely donor specific. General study points: The appearance of some responding clones in pre-infection memory suggested that cross-reactive memory joined.

Using its own MiXCR run on the 5' RACE reads, TCRdb lists one record per CDR3 protein. The sample consists of 450,000 to 650,000 distinct CDR3 sequences, about 20% of them appearing once. V dropped 2 bases and J dropped 0 bases, with 11 bases sitting between them. The CDR3 is made up of 16 amino acids. Per the germline V gene, CDR1 is SGHRS and CDR2 is YFSETQ. This clonotype was picked up a small number of times. Its specificity is not known. The sequencing sample was made of PBMCs or a T cell subset sorted from them (not recorded which). The chain uses TRBV5-1 and TRBJ2-2; perhaps TRBD2 as D (6 bases). The TCR sequence derives from an adult woman who had mild COVID-19 (a few samples of this study predate the infection). Cell type and time point are not known. CDR3 in DNA: TGCGCCAGCAGCTTCCAGCGGGCCGCGAACACCGGGGAGCTGTTTTTT. The encoded protein is CASSFQRAANTGELFF.